One and the same sample provided the 24 T cell receptor beta chains below, sequenced in a study of cytomegalovirus exposure and HLA in healthy donors. A multiplex PCR was run with 60 Vbeta primers and 13 Jbeta primers. The repertoire was sequenced with immunoSEQ multiplex PCR; TCRdb's copy has only in-frame clones and lacks some. This table holds approximately 140,000 clones, about 81% found once. Sequences were obtained from PBMCs. These receptors all stem from a woman aged 40-49 years in good health and CMV-seropositive.

The chain couples TRBV27 to TRBJ1-2; 9 nucleotides align to TRBD1. The V segment lost 9 bases and the J segment 7 bases; nucleotides outside the gene matches: 9. Germline loops: CDR1 MNHEY, CDR2 SMNVEV (reference sequence). CDR3 size: 13 residues. CDR3: CASVGTGRGGYTF. CDR3 DNA sequence: TGTGCCAGTGTTGGGACAGGGAGGGGTGGCTACACCTTC.

J is TRBJ1-4 and V is TRBV4-3; TRBD1 matches 7 bases. The trim removed 4 bases at V and 7 bases at J, leaving 12 bases unmatched. Germline V gives CDR1 LGHNA, CDR2 YSLEER. The CDR3 loop spans 16 amino acids. The CDR3 sequence: CASSRRGKGGGEKLFF. CDR3 coding DNA: TGCGCCAGCAGCCGCAGGGGGAAAGGGGGTGGTGAAAAACTGTTTTTT.

The J gene is TRBJ1-5, the V gene TRBV10-2; perhaps TRBD1 as D (5 bases). Germline V gives CDR1 WSHSY, CDR2 SAAADI. V was cut by 2 bases and J by 4 bases, with 12 bases left in between. The CDR3 length is 15 residues. The CDR3 loop is CASSERGEENQPQHF. CDR3 bases: TGCGCCAGCAGTGAGAGGGGCGAAGAAAATCAGCCCCAGCATTTT.

In its sample, this clone was seen once. V usage is TRBV19 and J usage is TRBJ1-4, with 9 positions matching TRBD1. This CDR3 contains 15 residues. The ends lost 7 bases at V and 3 bases at J; junction bases unmatched: 6. Germline CDR1 and CDR2: LNHDA and SQIVND (reference sequence). CDR3 loop: CASKDRGRANEKLFF. CDR3 sequence (DNA): TGTGCCAGTAAGGACAGGGGTCGAGCTAATGAAAAACTGTTTTTT.

This chain joins TRBV11-3 and TRBJ2-7; D possibly corresponds to TRBD1 (8 bases). This CDR3 is 14 amino acids long. Germline V gene sequence: CDR1 SGHNT, CDR2 YENEEA. V gave up 5 bases and J gave up 5 bases, with 16 bases separating them. The CDR3 DNA sequence: TGTGCCAGCAGCGACAGGACAGGGACTAACGAGCAGTACTTC. This translates into CASSDRTGTNEQYF.

This chain connects TRBV27 to TRBJ1-5, with a possible D match to TRBD1 (5 bases). Trimming took 3 bases from V and 6 from J, leaving 18 bases between them. CDR1 is MNHEY, CDR2 SMNVEV, per germline (reference sequence). CDR3 length: 16 residues. CDR3 in DNA: TGTGCCAGCAGTTTTAGTGGTCAGGGACTGTTTCAGCCCCAGCATTTT. Translating gives CASSFSGQGLFQPQHF.

The chain combines TRBV30 with TRBJ1-2; tentative D call: TRBD1 (5 bases). V lost 2 bases and J 0 bases, leaving 13 bases between the germline ends. Germline V gives CDR1 GTSNPN, CDR2 SVGIG (reference sequence). This CDR3 spans 15 amino acids. The CDR3 loop is CAWSSLRDPNYGYTF. CDR3 sequence (DNA): TGTGCCTGGAGTTCACTCAGGGATCCTAACTATGGCTACACCTTC.

This clone was counted a few times. The rearrangement uses TRBV6-5 and TRBJ2-7; D gene ambiguous. The CDR3 has 11 amino acids. The V and J ends lost 7 bases and 4 bases respectively, with 8 bases between them. Germline CDR1 MNHEY, CDR2 SVGAGI. In nucleotides, the CDR3 is TGTGCCAGCACCGCAGGTTACGAGCAGTACTTC. Residues: CASTAGYEQYF.

This clone appeared once. This chain uses TRBV27 with TRBJ2-5; 8 bases map to TRBD2. The ends lost 0 bases at V and 4 bases at J; junction bases unmatched: 4. Germline loops: CDR1 MNHEY, CDR2 SMNVEV (reference sequence). The CDR3 loop spans 15 amino acids. CDR3 sequence reads: CASSLSASGLETQYF. CDR3 in DNA: TGTGCCAGCAGTTTATCGGCTAGCGGGTTAGAGACCCAGTACTTC.

This chain connects TRBV2 to TRBJ2-7, with D maybe TRBD2 (5 bases). The CDR3 is made up of 14 amino acids. From germline, CDR1 is SNHLY and CDR2 FYNNEI. V was trimmed by 2 bases and J by 6 bases, leaving 14 bases between them. CDR3 protein: CASSEQGPAGEQYF. CDR3 in DNA: TGTGCCAGCAGTGAACAAGGTCCGGCGGGCGAGCAGTACTTC.

The chain has TRBV5-1 and TRBJ1-5; D remains unclear. The CDR3 has 14 residues. Germline CDR1 and CDR2: SGHRS and YFSETQ. V was shortened by 4 bases and J by 1 base, with 9 bases between the two germline ends. CDR3 residues: CASSPDISNQPQHF. The CDR3 nucleotides read TGCGCCAGCAGCCCTGACATAAGCAATCAGCCCCAGCATTTT.

The genes are TRBV5-1 and TRBJ2-1, with TRBD2 matching over 8 bases. CDR1 is SGHRS and CDR2 is YFSETQ in the germline V gene. Trimming took 2 bases from V and 4 from J; bases not matched to a gene: 8. The CDR3 runs 16 residues. This CDR3 reads CASSFGLAGTYNEQFF. The CDR3 nucleotides are TGCGCCAGCAGCTTTGGGCTAGCGGGCACATACAATGAGCAGTTCTTC.

This chain's CDR3 is CASSSGTSKGTQYF. The DNA of the CDR3 is TGTGCCAGCAGTAGCGGGACATCTAAGGGTACGCAGTATTTT. V gene TRBV6-5 combines with J gene TRBJ2-3; D might be TRBD2 (7 bases). The CDR3 contains 14 residues. V lost 5 bases to trimming and J lost 8 bases, with 17 bases between them. CDR1 and CDR2 from the germline V gene are MNHEY and SVGAGI.

The table lists this clone with a few counts. The chain uses TRBV9 and TRBJ1-2, with TRBD1 as a possible D gene (6 bases). The CDR3 loop spans 15 amino acids. Germline V gene data show CDR1 as SGDLS and CDR2 as YYNGEE. Trimming took off 4 bases at V and 4 bases at J, with 17 bases between the two ends. The chain's CDR3 is CASSTSTGVTYGYTF. CDR3 DNA: TGTGCCAGCAGCACATCGACAGGCGTCACCTATGGCTACACCTTC.

V usage is TRBV13 and J usage is TRBJ2-5, with 8 positions matching TRBD2. The CDR3 runs 16 residues. The V gene end was trimmed by 6 bases and the J gene end by 2 bases; junction bases not matched to a gene: 11. Germline V gene sequence: CDR1 PRHDT, CDR2 FYEKMQ (reference sequence). In DNA form, the CDR3 reads TGTGCCAGCAGTCATGAGGGTAGCGGGGAGCAAGAGACCCAGTACTTC. The encoded protein is CASSHEGSGEQETQYF.

This clone was seen a handful of times. The chain recombines TRBV25-1 with TRBJ1-4, with D possibly being TRBD1 (5 bases). This CDR3 contains 17 residues. The germline V and J ends were trimmed by 1 base and 6 bases, with 18 bases remaining between them. Germline assignment: CDR1 MGHDK and CDR2 SYGVNS. The CDR3 coding sequence is TGTGCCAGCAGTGAATCGGGGGTGGCGGGACTTTATGAAAAACTGTTTTTT. This sequence encodes CASSESGVAGLYEKLFF. Complete variable domain (other parts from reference TRBV25-1 and TRBJ1-4): EADIYQTPRYLVIGTGKKITLECSQTMGHDKMYWYQQDPGMELHLIHYSYGVNSTEKGDLSSESTVSRIRTEHFPLTLESARPSHTSQYLCASSESGVAGLYEKLFFGSGTQLSVL.

This chain connects TRBV27 to TRBJ1-4; D ambiguous. This CDR3 has 14 amino acids. The V gene lost 5 bases and the J gene lost 0 bases, with 7 bases spanning the gap. The germline CDR1 and CDR2 sequences are MNHEY and SMNVEV (reference sequence). CDR3 DNA: TGTGCCAGCAGTCCAGGAACAACTAATGAAAAACTGTTTTTT. Protein sequence: CASSPGTTNEKLFF.

The chain is built from TRBV28 and TRBJ1-2, with 8 bases fitting TRBD1. Germline-derived CDR1 and CDR2 are MDHEN and SYDVKM. With 2 bases clipped from V and 8 bases from J, the junction kept 7 bases outside the gene matches. This CDR3 has 14 residues. The CDR3 nucleotides read TGTGCCAGCAGTTTAGGATTCCAGGGGGCAGGCTACACCTTC. This codes for CASSLGFQGAGYTF.

The CDR3 coding sequence is TGTGCCAGCTCACCGCCTGGCAGGGCCACAGATACGCAGTATTTT. Amino acids: CASSPPGRATDTQYF. This sequence joins TRBV18 and TRBJ2-3, with a weak D call TRBD1 (5 bases). Germline CDR1 is KGHSH and CDR2 is LQKENI. The CDR3 runs 15 residues. V dropped 3 bases and J dropped 2 bases, with 12 bases sitting between them.

In DNA, the CDR3 is TGTGCCAGCAACATGGGCGCTAGCGGGGGGCCCCACGAGCAGTACTTC. Amino acid sequence: CASNMGASGGPHEQYF. This chain uses TRBV7-8 with TRBJ2-7; 11 nucleotides line up with TRBD2. This CDR3 is built from 16 residues. Germline V gene data show CDR1 as SGHVS and CDR2 as FQNEAQ. J was trimmed by 5 bases and V by 7 bases; bases with no gene match: 13.

The rearrangement joins TRBV9 to TRBJ2-2; the match to TRBD1 covers 8 bases. This CDR3 contains 17 residues. V trimming: 0 bases; J trimming: 5 bases; junction bases outside the gene matches: 9. Germline lookup yields CDR1 SGDLS and CDR2 YYNGEE. In DNA form, the CDR3 reads TGTGCCAGCAGCGTAGATATTGGACAGGGCAGGACCGGGGAGCTGTTTTTT. Translation gives CASSVDIGQGRTGELFF.

The rearrangement links TRBV28 to TRBJ1-2, with 8 bases matching TRBD1. The germline CDR1 and CDR2 sequences are MDHEN and SYDVKM. The V gene end was trimmed by 6 bases and the J gene end by 7 bases; junction bases not matched to a gene: 13. This CDR3 is built from 15 residues. DNA for the CDR3: TGTGCCAGCAGCCCCTGGGGGACAGGATTGAGTGGCTACACCTTC. Translating it yields CASSPWGTGLSGYTF.

V usage is TRBV7-3 and J usage is TRBJ1-2; 8 nucleotides match TRBD1. The V gene end was trimmed by 3 bases and the J gene end by 6 bases; junction bases not matched to a gene: 3. The CDR3 contains 13 residues. In germline, CDR1 is SGHTA, CDR2 FQGTGA. The CDR3 loop is CASSFGQGNGYTF. The DNA of the CDR3 is TGTGCCAGCAGCTTCGGACAGGGCAATGGCTACACCTTC.

The chain joins TRBV5-8 to TRBJ1-2; a weak D match, TRBD1 (6 bases). This CDR3 contains 16 residues. Trimming left V 4 bases short and J 1 base short, with 17 bases between. Germline V gene data show CDR1 as SGHTS and CDR2 as YDEGEE. CDR3: CASSPFFGGHNYGYTF. The CDR3 DNA reads TGTGCCAGCAGCCCCTTCTTTGGGGGCCATAACTATGGCTACACCTTC.